Sequencing of this T cell receptor beta chain was carried out in a study of T-cell memory formation after mild COVID-19. This clonotype was counted only a few times. TCRdb re-derived calls from the 5' RACE reads in MiXCR, one entry per CDR3 protein. Here the sample spans approximately 270,000 distinct CDR3 sequences, 15% to 20% being singletons. Losses at the gene ends were 0 bases for V and 4 bases for J; bases not matched to a gene: 4. The CDR3 loop spans 16 amino acids. In germline, CDR1 is SGHRS, CDR2 YFSETQ. Input material: PBMCs or a T cell subset sorted from them (not recorded which). The chain joins TRBV5-1 to TRBJ2-5; TRBD2 aligns across 12 bases. The TCR was taken from a man aged 18 to 29 who had mild COVID-19 (a few samples of this study predate the infection). Cell type and time point are not known. This CDR3 reads CASSLALAGGPETQYF. CDR3 nucleotide sequence: TGCGCCAGCAGCTTGGCCCTAGCGGGGGGGCCAGAGACCCAGTACTTC.